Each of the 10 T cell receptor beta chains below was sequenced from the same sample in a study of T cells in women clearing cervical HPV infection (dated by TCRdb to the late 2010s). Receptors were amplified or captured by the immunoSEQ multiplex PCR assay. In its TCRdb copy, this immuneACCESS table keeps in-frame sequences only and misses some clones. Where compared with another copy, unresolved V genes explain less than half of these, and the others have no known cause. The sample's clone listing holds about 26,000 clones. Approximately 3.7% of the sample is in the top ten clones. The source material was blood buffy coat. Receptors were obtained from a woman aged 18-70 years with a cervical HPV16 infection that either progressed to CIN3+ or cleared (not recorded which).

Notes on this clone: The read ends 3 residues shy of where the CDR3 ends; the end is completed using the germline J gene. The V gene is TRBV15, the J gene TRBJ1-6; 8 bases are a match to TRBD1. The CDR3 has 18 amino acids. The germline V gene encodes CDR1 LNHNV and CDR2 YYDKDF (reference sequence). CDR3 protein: CATSRDVSDRVSPGPLHF. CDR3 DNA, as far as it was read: TGTGCCACCAGCAGAGATGTCTCGGACAGGGTGTCCCCCGGGCCC. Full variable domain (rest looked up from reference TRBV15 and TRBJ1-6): DAMVIQNPRYQVTQFGKPVTLSCSQTLNHNVMYWYQQKSSQAPKLLFHYYDKDFNNEADTPDNFQSRRPNTSFCFLDIRSPGLGDTAMYLCATSRDVSDRVSPGPLHFGNGTRLTVT.

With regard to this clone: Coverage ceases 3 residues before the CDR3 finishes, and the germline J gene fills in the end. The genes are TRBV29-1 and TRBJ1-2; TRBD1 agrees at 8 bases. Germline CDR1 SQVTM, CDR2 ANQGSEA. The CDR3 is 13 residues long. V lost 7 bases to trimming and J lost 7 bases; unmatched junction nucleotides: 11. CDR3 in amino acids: CSAPDRVEGGYTF. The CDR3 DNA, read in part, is TGCAGCGCCCCGGACAGGGTAGAGGGTGGC.

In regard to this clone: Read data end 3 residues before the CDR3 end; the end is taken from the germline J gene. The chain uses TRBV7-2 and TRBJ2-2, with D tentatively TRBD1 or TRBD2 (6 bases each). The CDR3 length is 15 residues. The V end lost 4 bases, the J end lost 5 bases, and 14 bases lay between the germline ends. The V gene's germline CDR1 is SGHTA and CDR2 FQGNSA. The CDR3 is CASSSQGRSTGELFF. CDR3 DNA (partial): TGTGCCAGCAGCTCTCAGGGGAGGTCTACCGGGGAG.

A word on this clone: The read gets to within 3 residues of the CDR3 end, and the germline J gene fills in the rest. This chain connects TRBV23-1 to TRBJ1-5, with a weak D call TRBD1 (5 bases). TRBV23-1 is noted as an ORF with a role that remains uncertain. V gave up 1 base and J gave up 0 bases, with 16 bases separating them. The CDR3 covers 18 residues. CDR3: CASSQFPRGPDSNQPQHF. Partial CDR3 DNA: TGCGCCAGCAGTCAATTCCCTAGGGGCCCAGATAGCAATCAGCCC.

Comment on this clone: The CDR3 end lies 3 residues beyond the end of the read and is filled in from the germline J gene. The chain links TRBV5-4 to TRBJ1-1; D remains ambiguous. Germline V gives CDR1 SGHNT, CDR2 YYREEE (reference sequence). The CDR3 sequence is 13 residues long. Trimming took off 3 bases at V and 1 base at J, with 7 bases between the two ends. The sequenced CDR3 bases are TGTGCCAGCAGCTACGGTTGGAACACTGAA. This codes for CASSYGWNTE. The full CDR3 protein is CASSYGWNTEAFF.

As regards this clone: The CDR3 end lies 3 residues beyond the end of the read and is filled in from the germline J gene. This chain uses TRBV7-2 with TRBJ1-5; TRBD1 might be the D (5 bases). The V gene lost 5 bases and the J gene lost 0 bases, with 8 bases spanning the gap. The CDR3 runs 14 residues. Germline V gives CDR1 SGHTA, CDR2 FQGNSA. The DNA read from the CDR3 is TGTGCCAGCAGCGAGACAGTTAGCAATCAGCCC. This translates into CASSETVSNQP. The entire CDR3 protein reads CASSETVSNQPQHF.

The CDR3 region is CASSLTGVLRDYTF. CDR3 DNA, as far as it was read: TGTGCCAGTAGTTTGACAGGGGTTCTAAGGGAC. This chain uses TRBV19 with TRBJ1-2; 8 nucleotides line up with TRBD1. The read falls 3 residues short of the CDR3 end, and the missing part is taken from the germline J gene. The CDR3 spans 14 residues. Germline-derived CDR1 and CDR2 are LNHDA and SQIVND (reference sequence).

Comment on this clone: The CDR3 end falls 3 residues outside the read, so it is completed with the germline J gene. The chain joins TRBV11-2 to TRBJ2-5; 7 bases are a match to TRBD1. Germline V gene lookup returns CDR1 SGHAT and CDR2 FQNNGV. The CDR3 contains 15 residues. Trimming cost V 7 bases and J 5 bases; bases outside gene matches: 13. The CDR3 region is CASTLNTGEGETQYF. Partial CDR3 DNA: TGTGCCAGCACCCTCAATACAGGGGAAGGGGAGACC.

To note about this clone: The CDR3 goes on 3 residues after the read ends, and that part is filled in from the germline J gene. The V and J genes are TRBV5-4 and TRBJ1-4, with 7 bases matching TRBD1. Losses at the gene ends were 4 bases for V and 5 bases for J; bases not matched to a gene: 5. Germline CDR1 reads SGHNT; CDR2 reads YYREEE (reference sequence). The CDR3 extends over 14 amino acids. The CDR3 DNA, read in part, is TGTGCCAGCAGCGACAGGGTGGGGAATGAAAAA. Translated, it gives CASSDRVGNEK. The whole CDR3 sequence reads CASSDRVGNEKLFF. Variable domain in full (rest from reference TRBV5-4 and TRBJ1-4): ETGVTQSPTHLIKTRGQQVTLRCSSQSGHNTVSWYQQALGQGPQFIFQYYREEENGRGNFPPRFSGLQFPNYSSELNVNALELDDSALYLCASSDRVGNEKLFFGSGTQLSVL.

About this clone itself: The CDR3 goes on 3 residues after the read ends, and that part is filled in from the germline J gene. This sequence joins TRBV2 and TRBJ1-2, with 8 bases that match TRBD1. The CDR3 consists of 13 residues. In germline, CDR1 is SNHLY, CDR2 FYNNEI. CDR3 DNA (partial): TGTGCCAGTAGACAGGGGATCCTGGGGGGC. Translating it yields CASRQGILGG. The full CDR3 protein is CASRQGILGGYTF.